This T cell receptor beta chain was captured in a study of Ad26.COV2.S vaccination and SARS-CoV-2 variants. About the study: As a participant in COV1001, the donor was in the Ad26.COV2.S trial arm.

The sample's treatment: 15 to 20 received Ad26.COV2.S at low or high dose, single or two shots; about 5 received placebo; per-sample allocation not given. Sample collection was performed on day 63 after the first vaccine or placebo injection. This table comes from immunoSEQ multiplex PCR, and its TCRdb copy is limited to in-frame clones, with some not included. The sample shows approximately 300,000 clones, about 82% of them seen only once. Trimming cost V 4 bases and J 8 bases; bases outside gene matches: 10. CDR3 size: 15 residues. Germline V gives CDR1 SGHRS, CDR2 YFSETQ. The chain is built from TRBV5-1 and TRBJ1-3; 9 bases are shared with TRBD1. The TCR originated in a person between 18 and 65 years old who received the Ad26.COV2.S COVID-19 vaccine or a placebo. Material: peripheral blood, obtained in a trial of Ad26.COV2.S vaccine versus placebo. The CDR3 loop reads CASSAGQGPGDTIYF. The CDR3 DNA follows: TGCGCCAGCAGCGCGGGACAGGGTCCAGGAGACACCATATATTTT.